Each of the 19 T cell receptor beta chains below was sequenced from the same sample in a study of cytomegalovirus exposure and HLA in healthy donors. This table comes from immunoSEQ multiplex PCR, and its TCRdb copy is limited to in-frame clones, with some not included. The table lists about 250,000 clones, 85% to 90% of them singletons. Sequencing was done on a sample of PBMCs. The receptors originated from a man aged 18 to 29 in good health and CMV-seronegative.

A remark on this clone: Other DNA sequences in this sample translate to the same CDR3. The chain uses TRBV5-1 and TRBJ1-2, with 7 bases that match TRBD1. Germline trimming cut 1 base from V and 3 bases from J; bases unmatched to any gene: 3. Germline loops: CDR1 SGHRS, CDR2 YFSETQ. The length of the CDR3 is 14 residues. DNA for the CDR3: TGCGCCAGCAGCTTGAGTCAGGGGGACTATGGCTACACCTTC. Translation gives CASSLSQGDYGYTF.

This sequence joins TRBV27 and TRBJ2-1; weak D call: TRBD2 (5 bases). There are 14 residues in the CDR3. Trimming pared 2 bases from V and 5 bases from J, leaving 10 bases between. Germline lookup yields CDR1 MNHEY and CDR2 SMNVEV (reference sequence). The DNA for the CDR3 is TGTGCCAGCAGTTTAGGCGGACTGAACAATGAGCAGTTCTTC. This encodes CASSLGGLNNEQFF.

The chain uses TRBV5-1 and TRBJ1-1; no definite D call. In germline, CDR1 is SGHRS, CDR2 YFSETQ. The CDR3 extends over 14 amino acids. V was pared by 3 bases and J by 2 bases, with 11 bases between. The CDR3 DNA is TGCGCCAGCAGCTATAACACGTTAAACACTGAAGCTTTCTTT. Its translation is CASSYNTLNTEAFF.

J is TRBJ2-7 and V is TRBV6-5; 9 bases match TRBD1. J gave up 4 bases and V 6 bases, and 4 bases lay outside the gene matches. This CDR3 is 13 amino acids long. In germline, CDR1 is MNHEY, CDR2 SVGAGI. The CDR3 sequence: CASRPGTGYEQYF. For the CDR3, the DNA is TGTGCCAGCAGACCCGGGACAGGGTACGAGCAGTACTTC.

The rearrangement uses TRBV5-6 and TRBJ1-1, with unresolved D. The CDR3 consists of 14 residues. V was pared by 3 bases and J by 3 bases, with 12 bases between. The germline gives CDR1 SGHDT, CDR2 YYEEEE. CDR3 DNA sequence: TGTGCCAGCAGCTCTCCGACATTCGACACTGAAGCTTTCTTT. This codes for CASSSPTFDTEAFF.

The count of this clone is one. The chain links TRBV6-1 to TRBJ1-4; 8 bases are a match to TRBD1. After removal of 6 bases from V and 8 bases from J, the junction contained 5 bases not matched to a gene. Germline CDR1 and CDR2: MNHNS and SASEGT. The CDR3 spans 13 residues. The CDR3 region is CASSNYRGEKLFF. Here the CDR3 DNA reads TGTGCCAGCAGCAATTACAGGGGGGAAAAACTGTTTTTT.

The J gene is TRBJ2-7, the V gene TRBV28; D remains ambiguous. This CDR3 is built from 12 residues. Germline CDR1 MDHEN, CDR2 SYDVKM. V gave up 5 bases and J gave up 6 bases, with 11 bases separating them. The CDR3 DNA sequence: TGTGCCAGCAGTACGATCGGTGGCGAGCAGTACTTC. It is translated as CASSTIGGEQYF.

This chain uses TRBV2 with TRBJ2-1; TRBD2 aligns across 12 bases. CDR1 is SNHLY and CDR2 is FYNNEI in the germline V gene. The length of the CDR3 is 15 residues. Losses at the gene ends were 3 bases for V and 9 bases for J; bases not matched to a gene: 6. The CDR3 reads CASSDLAGGPAEQFF. The DNA for the CDR3 is TGTGCCAGCAGTGACCTAGCGGGAGGGCCGGCTGAGCAGTTCTTC.

This chain links TRBV28 with TRBJ2-1; D unclear. CDR3 size: 12 residues. Germline V gene lookup returns CDR1 MDHEN and CDR2 SYDVKM. With 3 bases removed from V and 7 bases from J, the gap between germline ends came to 7 bases. CDR3 loop: CASSFRWNEQFF. CDR3 bases: TGTGCCAGCAGTTTCCGGTGGAATGAGCAGTTCTTC.

V is TRBV13 and J is TRBJ1-2, with D possibly being TRBD1 (6 bases). Germline V gene data show CDR1 as PRHDT and CDR2 as FYEKMQ (reference sequence). Trimming took 6 bases from V and 8 from J, leaving 22 bases between them. This CDR3 is built from 15 residues. The CDR3 sequence is CASRRGGEGRKGYTF. CDR3 nucleotide sequence: TGTGCCAGCAGGAGGGGGGGAGAGGGACGTAAAGGCTACACCTTC. The entire variable domain, with the rest obtained from reference TRBV13 and TRBJ1-2, is as follows: AAGVIQSPRHLIKEKRETATLKCYPIPRHDTVYWYQQGPGQDPQFLISFYEKMQSDKGSIPDRFSAQQFSDYHSELNMSSLELGDSALYFCASRRGGEGRKGYTFGSGTRLTVV.

V gene TRBV19 combines with J gene TRBJ2-7, with TRBD2 as a possible D gene (6 bases). CDR3 length equals 15 residues. The V and J ends lost 5 bases and 0 bases respectively, with 14 bases between them. Germline V gene lookup returns CDR1 LNHDA and CDR2 SQIVND (reference sequence). CDR3 amino acids: CASSAAGRNSYEQYF. Written as DNA, the CDR3 is TGTGCCAGTAGTGCCGCGGGACGGAACTCCTACGAGCAGTACTTC. Together with reference TRBV19 and TRBJ2-7, the CDR3 gives the full variable domain: DGGITQSPKYLFRKEGQNVTLSCEQNLNHDAMYWYRQDPGQGLRLIYYSQIVNDFQKGDIAEGYSVSREKKESFPLTVTSAQKNPTAFYLCASSAAGRNSYEQYFGPGTRLTVT.

The V gene is TRBV7-9, the J gene TRBJ1-6; 8 bases match TRBD1. With V trimmed by 5 bases and J by 10 bases, 10 bases remained unmatched. Germline CDR1 SEHNR, CDR2 FQNEAQ (reference sequence). CDR3 length: 15 amino acids. CDR3 in amino acids: CASSNTGTGESPLHF. The CDR3 DNA reads as TGTGCCAGCAGCAATACCGGGACAGGAGAATCACCCCTCCACTTT.

The chain is built from TRBV7-9 and TRBJ1-1; D is unclear. The germline gives CDR1 SEHNR, CDR2 FQNEAQ (reference sequence). The CDR3 loop spans 15 amino acids. V was pared by 4 bases and J by 10 bases, with 22 bases between. The CDR3 region is CASSYRGEDGYRAFF. The CDR3 nucleotides read TGTGCCAGCAGCTACCGCGGGGAGGACGGCTATAGAGCTTTCTTT.

The CDR3 DNA is TGTGCCAGCACCCTTCGGGGGACTAATGAAAAACTGTTTTTT. Its protein product is CASTLRGTNEKLFF. The chain is built from TRBV5-4 and TRBJ1-4, with D possibly matching TRBD1 (5 bases). Germline V gene data show CDR1 as SGHNT and CDR2 as YYREEE (reference sequence). CDR3 length: 14 residues. Trimming removed 6 bases at V and 2 bases at J, with 11 bases between.

This chain joins TRBV5-1 and TRBJ1-4; 7 bases map to TRBD1. The CDR3 is made up of 15 amino acids. Germline CDR1 reads SGHRS; CDR2 reads YFSETQ. Losses at the gene ends were 4 bases for V and 4 bases for J; bases not matched to a gene: 7. The CDR3 loop is CASSTGTDLNEKLFF. CDR3 bases: TGCGCCAGCAGCACAGGGACAGACCTTAATGAAAAACTGTTTTTT.

J is TRBJ2-4 and V is TRBV28; a weak D match, TRBD1 (5 bases). Germline CDR1 and CDR2: MDHEN and SYDVKM. V gave up 6 bases and J gave up 6 bases, with 18 bases separating them. The CDR3 length is 15 residues. CDR3 nucleotides: TGTGCCAGCAGCTCGGACACAACCCTGGGAAACATTCAGTACTTC. As protein: CASSSDTTLGNIQYF. Full variable domain (remainder filled in from reference TRBV28 and TRBJ2-4): DVKVTQSSRYLVKRTGEKVFLECVQDMDHENMFWYRQDPGLGLRLIYFSYDVKMKEKGDIPEGYSVSREKKERFSLILESASTNQTSMYLCASSSDTTLGNIQYFGAGTRLSVL.

J is TRBJ1-4 and V is TRBV5-1; the match to TRBD1 covers 7 bases. Germline V gives CDR1 SGHRS, CDR2 YFSETQ. J lost 8 bases, V lost 4 bases, and 5 bases had no gene match. The CDR3 loop spans 13 amino acids. The chain's CDR3 is CASSTGVGEKLFF. The CDR3 nucleotides read TGCGCCAGCAGCACAGGGGTGGGGGAAAAACTGTTTTTT. The full variable domain, with the rest looked up from reference TRBV5-1 and TRBJ1-4, is KAGVTQTPRYLIKTRGQQVTLSCSPISGHRSVSWYQQTPGQGLQFLFEYFSETQRNKGNFPGRFSGRQFSNSRSEMNVSTLELGDSALYLCASSTGVGEKLFFGSGTQLSVL.

This clone is a singleton in its sample. This chain links TRBV6-6 with TRBJ2-7; D is unclear. Deletions cut 6 bases from V and 3 bases from J, with 9 bases between. In germline, CDR1 is MNHNY, CDR2 SVGAGI (reference sequence). The CDR3 has 12 residues. Here the CDR3 reads CASSPSYYEQYF. The CDR3 bases are TGTGCCAGCAGCCCCTCTTACTACGAGCAGTACTTC.

About this clone itself: At one end the junction does not follow the germline gene, possibly because of a read error. CDR3 nucleotides: TGTGCTAGCAGCTTAGGGACAGGAATCTACAATGAGCAGTTCTTC. It encodes CASSLGTGIYNEQFF. The V call is TRBV7-7, the J call TRBJ2-1; the match to TRBD1 covers 8 bases. The CDR3 totals 15 residues. Germline loops: CDR1 SSHAT, CDR2 FNYEAQ (reference sequence).